By frequency in the sample, the clone carrying this T cell receptor beta chain is medium-sized. Its antigen is not known. Both TRBC1 and TRBC2 were covered by a beta constant-region primer of two equimolar oligonucleotides. Nested alpha and beta constant-region primers with the SP2 primer drove four PCR rounds on ligated cDNA. TCRdb used MiXCR to reprocess the UMI-ligation and nested PCR reads, holding one entry per CDR3 protein. The data hold around 130,000 distinct CDR3 sequences, with approximately 37% observed a single time. The record originates from a study of naive and memory T cell subsets. The study's findings and limits: Gini index rose across naive, CM, EM and EMRA in CD4 and CD8.

The CDR3 consists of 14 residues. J was trimmed by 10 bases and V by 2 bases; bases with no gene match: 8. CDR1 and CDR2 from the germline V gene are LGHNA and YSLEER. The V and J genes are TRBV4-3 and TRBJ2-1, with TRBD2 matching 7 bases. The clonotype was recovered from a human donor in good health. The material sequenced was central memory CD4+ T cells from blood. CDR3 nucleotides: TGCGCCAGCAGCCAATACGAGGGAGGGCACGAGCAGTTCTTC. This translates into CASSQYEGGHEQFF.